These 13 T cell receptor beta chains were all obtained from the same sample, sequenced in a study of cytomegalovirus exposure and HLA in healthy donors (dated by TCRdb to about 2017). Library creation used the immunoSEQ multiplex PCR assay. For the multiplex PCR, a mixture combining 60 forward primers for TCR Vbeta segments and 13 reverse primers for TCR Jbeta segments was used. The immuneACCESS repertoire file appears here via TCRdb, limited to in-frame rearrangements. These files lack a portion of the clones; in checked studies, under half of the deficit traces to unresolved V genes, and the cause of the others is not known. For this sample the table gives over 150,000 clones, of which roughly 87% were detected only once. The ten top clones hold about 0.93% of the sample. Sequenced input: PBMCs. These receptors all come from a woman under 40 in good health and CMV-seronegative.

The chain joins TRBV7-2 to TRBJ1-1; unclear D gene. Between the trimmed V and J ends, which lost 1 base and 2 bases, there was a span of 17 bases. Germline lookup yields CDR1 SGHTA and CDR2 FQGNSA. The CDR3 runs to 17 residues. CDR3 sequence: CASSLVVAATANTEAFF. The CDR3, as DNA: TGTGCCAGCAGCTTAGTAGTAGCAGCGACGGCCAACACTGAAGCTTTCTTT. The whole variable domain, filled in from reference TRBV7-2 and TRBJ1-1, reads GAGVSQSPSNKVTEKGKDVELRCDPISGHTALYWYRQSLGQGLEFLIYFQGNSAPDKSGLPSDRFSAERTGGSVSTLTIQRTQQEDSAVYLCASSLVVAATANTEAFFGQGTRLTVV.

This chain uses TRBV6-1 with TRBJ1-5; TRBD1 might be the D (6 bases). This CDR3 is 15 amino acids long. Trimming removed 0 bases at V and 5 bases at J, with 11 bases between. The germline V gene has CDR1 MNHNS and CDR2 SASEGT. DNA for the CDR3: TGTGCCAGCAGTGAAGCAGGCGGGGGCCATCAGCCCCAGCATTTT. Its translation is CASSEAGGGHQPQHF.

For the CDR3, the DNA is TGTGCCATCAGGACAGCCCGACAGGGGGACACTGAAGCTTTCTTT. Its translation is CAIRTARQGDTEAFF. The V call is TRBV10-3, the J call TRBJ1-1; 9 bases fit TRBD1. CDR1 ENHRY and CDR2 SYGVKD come from the germline V gene. J lost 3 bases, V lost 6 bases, and 8 bases had no gene match. This CDR3 has 15 amino acids.

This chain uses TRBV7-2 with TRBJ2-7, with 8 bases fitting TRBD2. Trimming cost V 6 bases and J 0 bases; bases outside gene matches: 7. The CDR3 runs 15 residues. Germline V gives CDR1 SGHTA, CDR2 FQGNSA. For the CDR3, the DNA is TGTGCCAGCAGTTACACCGGGACTAGCTCCTACGAGCAGTACTTC. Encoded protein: CASSYTGTSSYEQYF.

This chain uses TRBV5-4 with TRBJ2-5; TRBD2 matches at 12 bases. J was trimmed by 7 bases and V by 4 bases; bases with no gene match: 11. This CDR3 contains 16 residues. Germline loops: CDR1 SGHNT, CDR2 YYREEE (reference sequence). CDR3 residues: CASSEPLAGGAGTQYF. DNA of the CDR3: TGTGCCAGCAGCGAACCCCTAGCGGGAGGGGCGGGGACCCAGTACTTC.

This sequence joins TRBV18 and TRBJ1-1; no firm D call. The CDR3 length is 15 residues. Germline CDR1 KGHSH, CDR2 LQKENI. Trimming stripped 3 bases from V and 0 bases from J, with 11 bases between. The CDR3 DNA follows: TGTGCCAGCTCACCCGAGGGTGGAATGAACACTGAAGCTTTCTTT. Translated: CASSPEGGMNTEAFF.

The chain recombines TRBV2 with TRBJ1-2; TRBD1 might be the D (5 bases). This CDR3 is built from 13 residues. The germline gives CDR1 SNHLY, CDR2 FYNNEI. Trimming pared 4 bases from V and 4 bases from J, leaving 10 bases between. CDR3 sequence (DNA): TGTGCCAGCAGTGCCGGAAGGGGCTATGGCTACACCTTC. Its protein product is CASSAGRGYGYTF.

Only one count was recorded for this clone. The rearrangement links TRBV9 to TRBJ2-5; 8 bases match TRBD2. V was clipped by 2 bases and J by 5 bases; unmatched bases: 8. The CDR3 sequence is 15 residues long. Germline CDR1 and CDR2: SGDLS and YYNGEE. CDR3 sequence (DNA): TGTGCCAGCAGCGTTAGCGGGACCCGGTGGGAGACCCAGTACTTC. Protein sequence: CASSVSGTRWETQYF. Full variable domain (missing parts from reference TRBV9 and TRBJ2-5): DSGVTQTPKHLITATGQRVTLRCSPRSGDLSVYWYQQSLDQGLQFLIQYYNGEERAKGNILERFSAQQFPDLHSELNLSSLELGDSALYFCASSVSGTRWETQYFGPGTRLLVL.

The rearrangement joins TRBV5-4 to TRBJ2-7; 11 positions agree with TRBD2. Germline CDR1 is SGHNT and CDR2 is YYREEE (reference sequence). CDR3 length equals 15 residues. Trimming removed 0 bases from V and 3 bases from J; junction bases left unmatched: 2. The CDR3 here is CASSLGLAGIYEQYF. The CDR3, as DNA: TGTGCCAGCAGCTTGGGACTAGCGGGAATCTACGAGCAGTACTTC.

The CDR3 nucleotides read TGTGCCAGTAGACAGGGGGATACGCAGTATTTT. This encodes CASRQGDTQYF. The chain joins TRBV19 to TRBJ2-3; 7 positions match TRBD1. The junction had 0 bases not matched to a gene; V was cut back by 6 bases and J by 6 bases. Germline CDR1 is LNHDA and CDR2 is SQIVND (reference sequence). The CDR3 is 11 amino acids. Based on the CDR3 plus reference TRBV19 and TRBJ2-3, the full variable domain is DGGITQSPKYLFRKEGQNVTLSCEQNLNHDAMYWYRQDPGQGLRLIYYSQIVNDFQKGDIAEGYSVSREKKESFPLTVTSAQKNPTAFYLCASRQGDTQYFGPGTRLTVL.

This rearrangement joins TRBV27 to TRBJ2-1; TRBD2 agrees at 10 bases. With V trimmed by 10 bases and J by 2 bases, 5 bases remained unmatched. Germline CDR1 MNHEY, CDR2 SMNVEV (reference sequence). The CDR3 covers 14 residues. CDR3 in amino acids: CATFSGGAYNEQFF. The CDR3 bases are TGTGCCACCTTCAGCGGGGGGGCCTACAATGAGCAGTTCTTC.

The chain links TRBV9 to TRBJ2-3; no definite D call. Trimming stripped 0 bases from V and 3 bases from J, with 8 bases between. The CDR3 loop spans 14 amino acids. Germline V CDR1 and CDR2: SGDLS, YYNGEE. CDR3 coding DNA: TGTGCCAGCAGCGTAGCCCCCAGGACAGATACGCAGTATTTT. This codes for CASSVAPRTDTQYF.

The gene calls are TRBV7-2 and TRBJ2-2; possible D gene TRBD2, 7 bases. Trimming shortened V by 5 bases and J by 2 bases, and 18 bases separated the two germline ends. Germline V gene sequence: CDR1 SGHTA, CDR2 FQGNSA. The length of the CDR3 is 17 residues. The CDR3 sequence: CASSLGGGTSNTGELFF. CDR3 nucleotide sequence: TGTGCCAGCAGCCTAGGGGGGGGGACATCAAACACCGGGGAGCTGTTTTTT.